This T cell receptor beta chain was identified during a study of shared clonotypes between healthy human individuals. Points from the study as a whole: Sampling used blood alone; tissue repertoires probably differ. As a rule, naive subsets had a larger estimated richness than memory subsets. Clonotypes shared by all four sorted-subset donors had higher generation probabilities than non-shared clonotypes.

Germline values: CDR1 MDHEN, CDR2 SYDVKM. The CDR3 contains 14 residues. V shed 2 bases and J shed 8 bases, with 13 bases lying between them. Some clones are missing from TCRdb's copy, which holds only in-frame ones; the method was immunoSEQ multiplex PCR. The table includes about 2.4 million clones, under 95% detected once. As concerns this clone: What it binds is not known.

This TCR came from a man aged 18 to 29 in good health. Some clones in this sample may be carry-over from other donors' samples. Sequenced: naive CD4+ T cells from PBMCs. Subset here: CD45RA+ positively selected. The chain links TRBV28 to TRBJ2-4; unclear D gene. CDR3 sequence: CASSLSSLRYIQYF. Written as DNA, the CDR3 is TGTGCCAGCAGTTTAAGTTCTCTCCGGTACATTCAGTACTTC.